The subject of this entry is one TCR beta chain. Its antigen is currently unknown. The sample has other DNA sequences that encode this CDR3 too. The data derive from a study of cytomegalovirus exposure and HLA in healthy donors. General study findings and limits: Rarity held for most TCR sequences, but there were some public TCRs that occurred in many donors. For most subjects, TCR beta sequences were reported to predict HLA-A and HLA-B alleles with accuracy. Equally common other TCR beta chains were less clonally expanded than HLA-associated ones, a later analysis found.

This CDR3 is built from 15 residues. The V and J ends lost 0 bases and 4 bases respectively, with 8 bases between them. Germline CDR1 and CDR2: SGHRS and YFSETQ. The PCR ran on 60 Vbeta and 13 Jbeta primers. Assay used: immunoSEQ multiplex PCR; TCRdb lists only in-frame clones, some missing. The data hold some 170,000 clones, with 60% to 80% observed a single time. The V and J genes are TRBV5-1 and TRBJ2-6; D gene ambiguous. The source material was PBMCs. The sequence was obtained from a man aged 35-49 years in good health and CMV-seropositive. The CDR3 DNA follows: TGCGCCAGCAGCTTGGGAGGCGGAGGGGCCAACGTCCTGACTTTC. Translated, it gives CASSLGGGGANVLTF. Full variable domain (rest looked up from reference TRBV5-1 and TRBJ2-6): KAGVTQTPRYLIKTRGQQVTLSCSPISGHRSVSWYQQTPGQGLQFLFEYFSETQRNKGNFPGRFSGRQFSNSRSEMNVSTLELGDSALYLCASSLGGGGANVLTFGAGSRLTVL.